The 8 T cell receptor beta chains below were found in one sample sequenced in a study of blood T cell repertoires in COVID-19. The method was immunoSEQ multiplex PCR; TCRdb's version includes in-frame clones alone and lacks a portion of them. The profile shows roughly 250,000 clones, more than 75% of them singletons. Sequencing used peripheral blood. The receptors originated from a woman in her fifties or sixties with active or convalescent COVID-19.

The V gene is TRBV5-1, the J gene TRBJ2-5, with D possibly matching TRBD1 (6 bases). Trimming pared 4 bases from V and 4 bases from J, leaving 11 bases between. The CDR3 sequence is 13 residues long. Germline V gene lookup returns CDR1 SGHRS and CDR2 YFSETQ. This CDR3 reads CASSNRVGETQYF. The CDR3 DNA is TGCGCCAGCAGCAACAGGGTTGGAGAGACCCAGTACTTC.

This clone was detected only a few times. This rearrangement joins TRBV5-1 to TRBJ1-2, with D possibly TRBD1 on 5 matching bases. Germline V gene sequence: CDR1 SGHRS, CDR2 YFSETQ. CDR3 length: 14 residues. The germline V and J ends were trimmed by 0 bases and 7 bases, with 13 bases remaining between them. CDR3 DNA: TGCGCCAGCAGCTTGGTACCGGGGGTGAGTGGCTACACCTTC. This sequence encodes CASSLVPGVSGYTF. The full variable domain, with the rest looked up from reference TRBV5-1 and TRBJ1-2, is KAGVTQTPRYLIKTRGQQVTLSCSPISGHRSVSWYQQTPGQGLQFLFEYFSETQRNKGNFPGRFSGRQFSNSRSEMNVSTLELGDSALYLCASSLVPGVSGYTFGSGTRLTVV.

This chain links TRBV30 with TRBJ1-6, with 7 nucleotides matching TRBD1. V dropped 4 bases and J dropped 5; count of bases not matched to a gene: 2. This CDR3 has 13 residues. CDR1 GTSNPN and CDR2 SVGIG come from the germline V gene (reference sequence). The CDR3 bases are TGTGCCTGGACCGGGACAGATAATTCACCCCTCCACTTT. It yields the protein CAWTGTDNSPLHF.

In its sample, this clone was seen a few times. The chain couples TRBV7-3 to TRBJ2-1; 7 positions agree with TRBD1. The CDR3 contains 16 residues. Germline CDR1 reads SGHTA; CDR2 reads FQGTGA. Unmatched junction bases numbered 14, after V lost 5 bases and J lost 7 bases. The DNA for the CDR3 is TGTGCCAGCAGCCTAAAAACAGGGGCCGGCGATAATGAGCAGTTCTTC. Amino acid sequence: CASSLKTGAGDNEQFF.

V usage is TRBV4-3 and J usage is TRBJ2-1; no clear D. The CDR3 has 14 amino acids. From germline, CDR1 is LGHNA and CDR2 YSLEER. Trimming cost V 1 base and J 4 bases, with 8 bases left between them. In DNA form, the CDR3 reads TGCGCCAGCAGCCAAGCTCCTCTATACAATGAGCAGTTCTTC. It specifies CASSQAPLYNEQFF.

The rearrangement joins TRBV30 to TRBJ2-3; 8 bases agree with TRBD2. The germline V gene encodes CDR1 GTSNPN and CDR2 SVGIG (reference sequence). J lost 11 bases, V lost 2 bases, and 9 bases had no gene match. CDR3 length: 13 amino acids. The CDR3 bases are TGTGCCTGGAGTTCCAGAGGGGCGGGGGGGCAGTATTTT. Protein product: CAWSSRGAGGQYF.

The V gene is TRBV7-2, the J gene TRBJ1-2; 7 bases are shared with TRBD1. Germline-derived CDR1 and CDR2 are SGHTA and FQGNSA. The CDR3 covers 15 residues. V lost 7 bases to trimming and J lost 1 base; unmatched junction nucleotides: 9. DNA for the CDR3: TGTGCCAGCATGTTAGAGGGGGCTAGTAACTATGGCTACACCTTC. Amino acids: CASMLEGASNYGYTF.

The chain uses TRBV2 and TRBJ2-3; TRBD2 matches 9 bases. V lost 5 bases and J lost 6; bases outside the gene matches: 15. This CDR3 spans 17 amino acids. CDR1 is SNHLY, CDR2 FYNNEI, per germline. As DNA, the CDR3 is TGTGCCAGCAGTCGGACTCTAGCGGGGCCGCCGGGGGATACGCAGTATTTT. It codes for CASSRTLAGPPGDTQYF.